The present entry profiles one TCR beta chain with its context. The sample comes from a study of blood T cell repertoires in COVID-19. Study information: Specimens from acute and convalescent COVID-19 originated in the United States, Italy and Spain. The cDNA or gDNA used as material had been derived from T cells, B-cell-depleted T cells, or PBMCs.

Trimming stripped 5 bases from V and 5 bases from J, with 16 bases between. The V gene's germline CDR1 is SGHTA and CDR2 FQGNSA. This CDR3 has 16 residues. Per the original methods: Amplification of reference gene primers provided the estimated nucleated cell counts. Sequencing was performed with immunoSEQ multiplex PCR; in TCRdb, only in-frame clones are kept and a portion is missing. The DNA was the basis for D and trimming; V, J and clone size are from that table. The sample includes some 51,000 clones, about 86% of them seen just once. This TCR was sampled from a man aged 55 to 70 with acute or convalescent COVID-19. The chain joins TRBV7-2 to TRBJ1-6; the D gene is possibly TRBD1 (6 bases). The material sequenced was peripheral blood. CDR3 nucleotide sequence: TGTGCCAGCAGCCCAGGGAGGGGGGACAATAATTCACCCCTCCACTTT. Encoded protein: CASSPGRGDNNSPLHF.